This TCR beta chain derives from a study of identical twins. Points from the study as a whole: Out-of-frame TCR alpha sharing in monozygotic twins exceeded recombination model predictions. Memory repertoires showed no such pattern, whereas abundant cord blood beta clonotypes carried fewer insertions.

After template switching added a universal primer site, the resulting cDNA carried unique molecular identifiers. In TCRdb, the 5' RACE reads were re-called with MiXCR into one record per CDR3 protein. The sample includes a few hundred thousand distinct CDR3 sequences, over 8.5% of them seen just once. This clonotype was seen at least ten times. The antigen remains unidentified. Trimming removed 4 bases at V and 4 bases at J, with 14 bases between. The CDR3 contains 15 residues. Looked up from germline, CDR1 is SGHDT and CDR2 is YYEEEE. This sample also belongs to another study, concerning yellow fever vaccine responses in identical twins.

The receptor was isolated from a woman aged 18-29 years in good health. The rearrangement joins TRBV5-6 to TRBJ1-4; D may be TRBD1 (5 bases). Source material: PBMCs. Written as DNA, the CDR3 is TGTGCCAGCAGCCACACCCGGGACGGTAATGAAAAACTGTTTTTT. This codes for CASSHTRDGNEKLFF. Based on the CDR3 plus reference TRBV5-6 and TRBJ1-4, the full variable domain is DAGVTQSPTHLIKTRGQQVTLRCSPKSGHDTVSWYQQALGQGPQFIFQYYEEEERQRGNFPDRFSGHQFPNYSSELNVNALLLGDSALYLCASSHTRDGNEKLFFGSGTQLSVL.